These T cell receptor beta chains were read from a single sample in a study of CXCR3-negative and CXCR3-positive naive CD8 T cells. TCRdb reprocessed the 5' RACE reads; each CDR3 protein has one entry and no DNA is given. In total, the table holds about 58,000 distinct CDR3 sequences. Sequenced sample: naive CXCR3- CD8+ T cells from blood. These receptors came from a human donor in good health. Some clones in this sample may be carry-over from other donors' samples. Both conserved end residues are part of each CDR3. Fields, in order: clone size, J gene, V gene, CDR3 protein. The size of a clone is reported for some rows only, either as once, few or many, or as a class for expanded clones.

. TRBJ1-2 TRBV9 CASTGQGSHYGYTF
. TRBJ1-5 TRBV19 CASSYGAGRPQHF
. TRBJ2-5 TRBV10-3 CAISESSDETQYF
. TRBJ2-7 TRBV5-1 CASSVDSLHIYEQYF
. TRBJ2-1 TRBV4-3 CASSQGSGWADGNEQFF
. TRBJ1-1 TRBV7-9 CASSPGQANTEAFF
. TRBJ2-5 TRBV29-1 CSVVGRIAQDEETQYF
. TRBJ2-1 TRBV7-9 CASRTGTSAEQFF
. TRBJ2-7 TRBV19 CASSITHGGVAYEQYF
. TRBJ2-2 TRBV11-3 CASSSKDGANTGELFF
. TRBJ2-5 TRBV18 CASSPPPLAETWETQYF
. TRBJ2-2 TRBV4-3 CASSQATGELFF
medium-sized TRBJ2-2 TRBV7-7 CASSLVVSGELFF
. TRBJ2-3 TRBV27 CASSLPMGRGLYF
. TRBJ1-2 TRBV29-1 CSVEGTADDYGYTF
. TRBJ2-7 TRBV14 CASSRSRTESSYEQYF
. TRBJ1-2 TRBV29-1 CSVPGQNYGYTF
. TRBJ2-3 TRBV3-1 CASSQDPRLLTDTQYF
. TRBJ2-2 TRBV7-9 CASSRTGEELFF
. TRBJ2-3 TRBV14 CASSQQKPAGPLSTDTQYF
. TRBJ2-3 TRBV12-3/TRBV12-4 CASSLFLAATDTQYF
. TRBJ1-2 TRBV29-1 CSVLKANYGYTF
. TRBJ1-1 TRBV29-1 CSVEDSTGVGYRDTEAFF
. TRBJ1-6 TRBV2 CASMAGISSYNSPLHF
. TRBJ2-3 TRBV7-9 CASSFSGLAGIDTDTQYF